This entry lists 30 T cell receptor beta chains sequenced from one sample in a study of blood T cell repertoires in COVID-19. Measured with immunoSEQ multiplex PCR; TCRdb has only the in-frame clones, and not every one. The table lists over 400,000 clones, about 88% of them singletons, with 7.5% to 9.5% in the top ten. The sequencing input was peripheral blood. The source of these receptors is a woman in her 50s with COVID-19, enrolled during active disease.

This chain links TRBV9 with TRBJ2-1, with D maybe TRBD1 (6 bases). Germline loops: CDR1 SGDLS, CDR2 YYNGEE. The V gene lost 7 bases and the J gene lost 9 bases, with 17 bases spanning the gap. The CDR3 is made up of 13 amino acids. CDR3 sequence (DNA): TGTGCCAGCTCAATCCGACAGGAGACTGAGCAGTTCTTC. Protein: CASSIRQETEQFF.

V is TRBV7-3 and J is TRBJ2-7; no definite D call. The CDR3 is 14 amino acids. Germline CDR1 SGHTA, CDR2 FQGTGA. Trimming shortened V by 5 bases and J by 1 base, and 12 bases separated the two germline ends. The DNA of the CDR3 is TGTGCCAGCAGCCCAAGCCAGGTTTCCTACGAGCAGTACTTC. Protein product: CASSPSQVSYEQYF.

The CDR3 DNA reads TGTGCCAGCAGTAAACAGGGGATCAACACTGAAGCTTTCTTT. This sequence encodes CASSKQGINTEAFF. The chain uses TRBV27 and TRBJ1-1, with TRBD1 identical over 7 bases. CDR1 is MNHEY, CDR2 SMNVEV, per germline (reference sequence). Unmatched junction bases numbered 5, after V lost 5 bases and J lost 2 bases. The CDR3 extends over 14 amino acids.

This chain connects TRBV11-3 to TRBJ2-1, with 10 bases fitting TRBD1. From germline, CDR1 is SGHNT and CDR2 YENEEA. Trimming removed 6 bases from V and 5 bases from J; junction bases left unmatched: 7. CDR3 size: 15 residues. The CDR3 loop reads CASSAGQGGDNEQFF. The CDR3 nucleotides are TGTGCCAGCAGTGCCGGACAGGGGGGAGACAATGAGCAGTTCTTC.

As to this clone: Other nucleotide sequences from this sample produce the same CDR3. The rearrangement joins TRBV30 to TRBJ1-3; D unclear. Germline V gives CDR1 GTSNPN, CDR2 SVGIG (reference sequence). Trimming cost V 2 bases and J 2 bases, with 4 bases left between them. This CDR3 contains 12 residues. CDR3 residues: CAWSPAGNTIYF. Here the CDR3 DNA reads TGTGCCTGGAGTCCGGCTGGAAACACCATATATTTT. Combining the CDR3 with reference TRBV30 and TRBJ1-3 gives the whole variable domain SQTIHQWPATLVQPVGSPLSLECTVEGTSNPNLYWYRQAAGRGLQLLFYSVGIGQISSEVPQNLSASRPQDRQFILSSKKLLLSDSGFYLCAWSPAGNTIYFGEGSWLTVV.

The CDR3 spells CASSQNPGNSYEQYF. The DNA for the CDR3 is TGTGCCAGCAGCCAAAATCCCGGGAACTCCTACGAGCAGTACTTC. This sequence joins TRBV3-1 (or the pseudogene TRBV3-2) and TRBJ2-7; weak D call: TRBD2 (5 bases). This CDR3 comprises 15 residues. V lost 2 bases and J 0 bases, leaving 11 bases between the germline ends. Germline V CDR1 and CDR2: LGHDT, YNNKEL (reference sequence).

The chain links TRBV27 to TRBJ1-6, with a weak D call TRBD1 (6 bases). This CDR3 is 16 amino acids long. Between the trimmed V and J ends, which lost 3 bases and 0 bases, there was a span of 9 bases. In germline, CDR1 is MNHEY, CDR2 SMNVEV (reference sequence). DNA of the CDR3: TGTGCCAGCAGTTTCGGGGGGCGCTCCTATAATTCACCCCTCCACTTT. Its translation is CASSFGGRSYNSPLHF.

V gene TRBV13 combines with J gene TRBJ2-1, with a tentative D call TRBD2 (6 bases). The CDR3 is 15 residues long. Trimming pared 0 bases from V and 0 bases from J, leaving 6 bases between. Germline CDR1 and CDR2: PRHDT and FYEKMQ (reference sequence). The CDR3 DNA reads TGTGCCAGCAGCTTAGGCGGGAGCTCCTACAATGAGCAGTTCTTC. It codes for CASSLGGSSYNEQFF.

The chain is built from TRBV2 and TRBJ1-4; TRBD1 is a possible D gene (5 bases). Trimming removed 4 bases from V and 4 bases from J, with 10 bases in between. Germline CDR1 SNHLY, CDR2 FYNNEI. This CDR3 is 14 amino acids long. The CDR3 bases are TGTGCCAGCAGTGGGGGGGGAGTTAATGAAAAACTGTTTTTT. Its translation is CASSGGGVNEKLFF. Looking up the rest from reference TRBV2 and TRBJ1-4 gives the full variable domain: EPEVTQTPSHQVTQMGQEVILRCVPISNHLYFYWYRQILGQKVEFLVSFYNNEISEKSEIFDDQFSVERPDGSNFTLKIRSTKLEDSAMYFCASSGGGVNEKLFFGSGTQLSVL.

This rearrangement joins TRBV5-4 to TRBJ2-1, with 15 nucleotides matching TRBD2. The J segment lost 10 bases and the V segment lost 4 bases, leaving 9 bases of the junction unmatched. This CDR3 has 16 amino acids. Germline CDR1 and CDR2: SGHNT and YYREEE (reference sequence). The CDR3 region is CASSLGGLAGGKEQFF. The CDR3 DNA sequence: TGTGCCAGCAGCCTAGGGGGACTAGCGGGGGGAAAAGAGCAGTTCTTC.

The chain employs TRBV27 and TRBJ2-3; weak D call: TRBD2 (7 bases). The CDR3 runs to 15 residues. The V end lost 0 bases, the J end lost 2 bases, and 9 bases lay between the germline ends. CDR1 and CDR2 (germline): MNHEY, SMNVEV (reference sequence). The CDR3, as DNA: TGTGCCAGCAGTTTATCCGGGGGGCTCACAGATACGCAGTATTTT. This gives the protein CASSLSGGLTDTQYF.

V and J are TRBV6-5 and TRBJ1-2; D remains unclear. Trimming took 6 bases from V and 4 from J, leaving 12 bases between them. The CDR3 is 13 residues long. Germline CDR1 reads MNHEY; CDR2 reads SVGAGI. The CDR3 region has the DNA TGTGCCAGCAGCTACATCTCCTCCTATGGCTACACCTTC. Protein: CASSYISSYGYTF.

The V gene is TRBV5-6, the J gene TRBJ2-2; no reliable D call. CDR3 length: 14 amino acids. Germline V gene sequence: CDR1 SGHDT, CDR2 YYEEEE. Trimming left V 3 bases short and J 0 bases short, with 6 bases between. The CDR3 nucleotides are TGTGCCAGCAGCTCTAACGCGAACACCGGGGAGCTGTTTTTT. As protein: CASSSNANTGELFF.

V and J are TRBV20-1 and TRBJ1-1; a possible D gene is TRBD1 (5 bases). Germline CDR1 is DFQATT and CDR2 is SNEGSKA (reference sequence). V lost 3 bases and J lost 4, with 21 bases in between. The CDR3 is made up of 16 amino acids. CDR3 sequence (DNA): TGCAGTGCTAGTGATATTGGAGGGACCGTAGTCACTGAAGCTTTCTTT. Its translation: CSASDIGGTVVTEAFF.

V is TRBV5-6 and J is TRBJ1-6; 8 nucleotides agree with TRBD1. Germline V gene data show CDR1 as SGHDT and CDR2 as YYEEEE. J was trimmed by 7 bases and V by 6 bases; bases with no gene match: 3. The CDR3 extends over 13 amino acids. The CDR3 loop is CASTRQGNSPLHF. CDR3 nucleotides: TGTGCCAGCACCCGACAGGGGAATTCACCCCTCCACTTT.

The chain couples TRBV9 to TRBJ2-5, with 7 bases aligning to TRBD1. This CDR3 region has 15 residues. The germline CDR1 and CDR2 sequences are SGDLS and YYNGEE. Trimming at V came to 0 bases and at J to 4 bases, leaving 6 bases not matched to a gene. Here the CDR3 DNA reads TGTGCCAGCAGCGTAGCTAGGGGGCAGGGAGAGACCCAGTACTTC. It yields the protein CASSVARGQGETQYF.

This chain connects TRBV12-2 to TRBJ2-7; the table's D call TRBD1 went unverified against the DNA. TRBV12-2 is an annotated pseudogene. The CDR3 sequence is 15 residues long. The CDR3, as DNA: TGTGCAAGTCGCTTCAAATCGACAGGCTCCTACGAGCAGTACTTC. Residues: CASRFKSTGSYEQYF.

The chain joins TRBV4-1 to TRBJ1-4; possibly TRBD1 for D (5 bases). V lost 1 base and J lost 8, with 17 bases in between. The V gene's germline CDR1 is MGHRA and CDR2 YSYEKL. CDR3 length: 16 amino acids. CDR3 coding DNA: TGCGCCAGCAGCCAAGGGGGGAACGGGGGAACGGAAAAACTGTTTTTT. Translated, it gives CASSQGGNGGTEKLFF.

In this sample, this clone turned up a few times. This chain uses TRBV5-1 with TRBJ1-5, with D maybe TRBD1 (6 bases). Between the trimmed V and J ends, which lost 1 base and 4 bases, there was a span of 12 bases. This CDR3 is 15 amino acids long. CDR1 SGHRS and CDR2 YFSETQ come from the germline V gene. The CDR3 loop is CASSLSPTGNQPQHF. The CDR3, as DNA: TGCGCCAGCAGCTTGTCTCCGACAGGAAATCAGCCCCAGCATTTT.

The count of this clone is one. This rearrangement joins TRBV2 to TRBJ2-7; tentatively, D is TRBD2 (6 bases). Germline CDR1 is SNHLY and CDR2 is FYNNEI. This CDR3 is built from 16 residues. Trimming removed 3 bases at V and 9 bases at J, with 24 bases between. The CDR3: CASSDDLGLDKGAQYF. CDR3 DNA: TGTGCCAGCAGTGATGACCTGGGACTGGATAAGGGTGCGCAGTACTTC.

This rearrangement joins TRBV5-4 to TRBJ1-4; D is undetermined. V lost 4 bases to trimming and J lost 8 bases, with 12 bases between them. The CDR3 is made up of 13 amino acids. Per germline, CDR1 SGHNT and CDR2 YYREEE (reference sequence). For the CDR3, the DNA is TGTGCCAGCAGCCTATGGTCCGGGGAAAAACTGTTTTTT. Translating it yields CASSLWSGEKLFF.

The chain uses TRBV3-1 (or the pseudogene TRBV3-2) and TRBJ2-6; 10 bases agree with TRBD1. Per the germline V gene, CDR1 is LGHDT and CDR2 is YNNKEL (reference sequence). CDR3 size: 18 residues. Trimming took 4 bases from V and 3 from J; bases not matched to a gene: 9. The CDR3 DNA reads TGTGCCAGCAGCCCCCCATGGGACAGGGGAGGTGGGGCCAACGTCCTGACTTTC. This sequence encodes CASSPPWDRGGGANVLTF.

The V and J genes are TRBV5-8 and TRBJ1-2; 9 nucleotides agree with TRBD1. V gave up 5 bases and J gave up 4 bases; unmatched junction bases: 15. Per germline, CDR1 SGHTS and CDR2 YDEGEE. This CDR3 is 17 amino acids long. The CDR3 sequence: CASSSLETGGLSYGYTF. The CDR3 DNA reads as TGTGCCAGCAGTTCCCTTGAAACAGGGGGCTTATCCTATGGCTACACCTTC.

With respect to this clone: Other nucleotide sequences from this sample produce the same CDR3. V gene TRBV29-1 combines with J gene TRBJ1-1, with D maybe TRBD1 (5 bases). The germline V gene has CDR1 SQVTM and CDR2 ANQGSEA. V lost 6 bases to trimming and J lost 1 base, with 12 bases between them. The CDR3 consists of 13 residues. DNA for the CDR3: TGCAGCGTCGGGCTGGGGGGGAACACTGAAGCTTTCTTT. Amino acids: CSVGLGGNTEAFF. The variable domain in full, with the rest retrieved from reference TRBV29-1 and TRBJ1-1, is SAVISQKPSRDICQRGTSLTIQCQVDSQVTMMFWYRQQPGQSLTLIATANQGSEATYESGFVIDKFPISRPNLTFSTLTVSNMSPEDSSIYLCSVGLGGNTEAFFGQGTRLTVV.

The chain employs TRBV18 and TRBJ2-3; no clear D. Trimming cost V 3 bases and J 0 bases, with 13 bases left between them. This CDR3 is built from 16 residues. The germline V gene has CDR1 KGHSH and CDR2 LQKENI. CDR3 residues: CASSPRETVSTDTQYF. The CDR3 nucleotides are TGTGCCAGCTCACCCCGCGAAACAGTAAGCACAGATACGCAGTATTTT.

CDR3 in DNA: TGTGCCAGCACTACCCAGGGGCGTAATCAGCCCCAGCATTTT. It specifies CASTTQGRNQPQHF. The V gene is TRBV19, the J gene TRBJ1-5; D is perhaps TRBD1 (6 bases). V lost 9 bases to trimming and J lost 4 bases, with 16 bases between them. From germline, CDR1 is LNHDA and CDR2 SQIVND (reference sequence). CDR3 size: 14 residues.

This clone was detected only a few times. This chain joins TRBV6-5 and TRBJ1-1, with 7 bases lining up with TRBD1. The germline V gene encodes CDR1 MNHEY and CDR2 SVGAGI. The CDR3 totals 13 residues. Trimming took 6 bases from V and 2 from J; bases not matched to a gene: 3. CDR3 amino acids: CASRSGGNTEAFF. The CDR3 nucleotides read TGTGCCAGCAGGTCAGGGGGAAACACTGAAGCTTTCTTT.

The rearrangement links TRBV6-5 to TRBJ1-5; D may be TRBD1 (5 bases). This CDR3 region has 15 residues. Germline CDR1 is MNHEY and CDR2 is SVGAGI. Trimming removed 0 bases at V and 3 bases at J, with 9 bases between. The CDR3: CASSYSGGNNQPQHF. The CDR3 nucleotides are TGTGCCAGCAGTTACTCGGGGGGAAACAATCAGCCCCAGCATTTT.

The V and J genes are TRBV6-2 or TRBV6-3 and TRBJ2-2; 8 bases match TRBD2. J gave up 3 bases and V 2 bases, and 5 bases lay outside the gene matches. The CDR3 loop spans 16 amino acids. The germline V gene encodes CDR1 MNHEY and CDR2 SVGEGT. As DNA, the CDR3 is TGTGCCAGCAGTTACCGGGGGGGCCAGGACACCGGGGAGCTGTTTTTT. It specifies CASSYRGGQDTGELFF.

CDR3 nucleotides: TGTGCCAGCGGCCCGAACACTGAAGCTTTCTTT. Amino acids: CASGPNTEAFF. V gene TRBV6-6 combines with J gene TRBJ1-1; D remains ambiguous. CDR3 length: 11 amino acids. Deletions cut 8 bases from V and 1 base from J, with 5 bases between. Germline CDR1 and CDR2: MNHNY and SVGAGI (reference sequence).